The entry below describes one T cell receptor beta chain. Its antigen is unknown. The input lacks base qualities; no much larger clone sits a single base away. Patients with autoimmune disease history or receiving systemic immunosuppression were excluded from the trial. Peripheral blood for TCR sequencing was drawn from every dose cohort at baseline, at cycle 4 day 1 and at cycle 7 day 1. Samples came from an open-label, multicenter, first-in-human phase I dose-escalation trial of ivuxolimab. The trial enrolled adults with locally advanced or metastatic head and neck squamous cell, hepatocellular, melanoma or renal cell carcinoma. Before TCR sequencing, CD4+ and CD8+ T cells were separately sorted from peripheral blood. The sample is drawn from a study of OX40 agonist ivuxolimab in advanced cancers. For context, the study as a whole: Ivuxolimab was an agonistic, fully human IgG2 monoclonal antibody directed against OX40 (CD134), a costimulatory receptor. Intravenous ivuxolimab was administered to patients every 2 weeks at six dose levels: 0.01, 0.1, 0.3, 1.5, 3 and 10 mg/kg. Among the 52 dose-escalation patients, some 20 had hepatocellular carcinoma, 15 or so melanoma, 9 renal cell carcinoma and 9 head and neck cancer. In the dose-escalation cohort, roughly 80% of patients were male, and the mean age was approximately 60 years, with a range of roughly 20 to 79. Patients were allowed to have had prior anti-PD-1, anti-PD-L1 or anti-CTLA-4 therapy, and around 43% of the dose-escalation patients had been treated with checkpoint inhibitors. Partial responses occurred in three dose-escalation patients: two with cutaneous melanoma and one with hepatocellular carcinoma. Peripheral TCRbeta sequencing was intended to test whether TCR sequence diversity was altered and clonal T-cell expansion was caused by ivuxolimab. The paper covers the monotherapy dose-escalation part of the phase I ivuxolimab trial, which included N = 52 patients.

The paper as a whole reports these results and caveats: Low levels of normalized T-cell clonal expansion were also seen in some nonresponding patients. After ivuxolimab, more expanded clones were found on average in CD8+ T cells than in CD4+ T cells. Antigen specificity was not determined for the clonally expanded peripheral T cells. At doses of 0.1 to 3.0 mg/kg, clonal expansion of both CD4+ and CD8+ T cells in blood was seen between baseline and week 6. Partial responders in the 0.1-3.0 mg/kg groups had among the lowest normalized peripheral clonal expansion, especially among CD8+ T cells.

The germline V gene (reference sequence) sets CDR1 to SGHKS and CDR2 to YYEKEE. The junction shows trimming of 4 bases on V and 8 bases on J, plus 12 bases between the germline ends. From its cysteine to its phenylalanine, the CDR3 spans 12 amino acids. Left in the record is the CDR3 DNA by itself, 36 bases read in frame from the first base. Genomic DNA was isolated from the sorted cells so that the TCRbeta CDR3 region could be sequenced. TCRbeta CDR3 regions were sequenced using the immunoSEQ Assay. This is the immuneACCESS table as TCRdb keeps it, with only in-frame sequences that have V and J called. A part of the clones is gone; compared with another copy, unresolved V genes explain less than half, and the rest is unexplained. Present in this sample are tens of thousands of clones, roughly nine tenths of which were seen just once. The ten largest clones take up about 12% of the sample.

Source: CD4+ or CD8+ T cells sorted from blood, taken in a trial of the OX40 agonist ivuxolimab. The chain is encoded by TRBV5-5 joined to TRBJ1-2; TRBD1 is a possible D gene, resting on 5 matching bases. This TCR was sampled from an adult with an advanced solid tumor such as melanoma, head and neck, liver or kidney cancer. This receptor carries the CDR3 CASSPLGVGYTF. The nucleotide sequence is given as TGTGCCAGCAGCCCCCTAGGGGTGGGCTACACCTTC.